These T cell receptor beta chains were read from a single sample in a study of blood T cell repertoires in COVID-19. The data were produced by immunoSEQ multiplex PCR, yet TCRdb's version contains in-frame clones alone and is incomplete. The sample shows approximately 150,000 clones, about 90% of them seen only once. The sample comprised peripheral blood. These receptors came from a man aged 55 to 70 with active or convalescent COVID-19. Each CDR3 is given with its conserved first and last residue. Each record gives: D gene, J gene, V gene, CDR3 DNA, CDR3 protein. A D gene is named only where the DNA matches it firmly.

TRBD2,TRBJ2-7,TRBV19,TGTGCCAGTAGTGGACCTAGCGGGAGTGGTCTGACGGGCGAGCAGTACTTC,CASSGPSGSGLTGEQYF
TRBD1,TRBJ2-3,TRBV5-6,TGTGCCAGCAGCCCCCTCGGGACAGGGCCAGATACGCAGTATTTT,CASSPLGTGPDTQYF
.,TRBJ2-7,TRBV19,TGTGCCAGTAGTACCAGGGCCTCCGAGCAGTACTTC,CASSTRASEQYF
.,TRBJ1-5,TRBV9,TGTGCCAGCAGCGCGCTCGGGGTACAAAATCAGCCCCAGCATTTT,CASSALGVQNQPQHF
.,TRBJ1-1,TRBV29-1,TGCAGCGGTCAGGGGAACACTGAAGCTTTCTTT,CSGQGNTEAFF
.,TRBJ1-5,TRBV19,TGTGCCAGTAGTATCGGCGGGCGGGGTAGTCAGCCCCAGCATTTT,CASSIGGRGSQPQHF
.,TRBJ1-2,TRBV6-4,TGTGCCAGCAGTCCTGGTCGGAACTATGGCTACACCTTC,CASSPGRNYGYTF
TRBD1,TRBJ2-6,TRBV5-1,TGCGCCAGCAGCTTGGACCGGGACAGGCTAAGCTCTGGGGCCAACGTCCTGACTTTC,CASSLDRDRLSSGANVLTF
.,TRBJ2-5,TRBV5-1,TGCGCCAGCAGCTTGGACTGGCGGGGGCGGGAGACCCAGTACTTC,CASSLDWRGRETQYF
.,TRBJ1-1,TRBV28,TGTGCCAGCAGTTTTCTGGAGCGGAACACTGAAGCTTTCTTT,CASSFLERNTEAFF